Each of the 9 T cell receptor beta chains below was sequenced from the same sample in a study of T cell responses to AZD1222 COVID-19 vaccine. Sequenced by immunoSEQ multiplex PCR; TCRdb stores in-frame clones only, minus some. The sample lists roughly 140,000 clones; about 93% were seen once. Sequences were derived from peripheral blood, sampled on day 0 of AZD1222 vaccination. Receptors were obtained from an adult in good health.

The chain is built from TRBV7-9 and TRBJ1-2, with TRBD1 matching over 8 bases. The CDR3 loop spans 17 amino acids. The V gene's germline CDR1 is SEHNR and CDR2 FQNEAQ (reference sequence). The V segment lost 1 base and the J segment 0 bases; nucleotides outside the gene matches: 7. In DNA form, the CDR3 reads TGTGCCAGCAGCTTAGGAGGACAGGGAATGGCTAACTATGGCTACACCTTC. Its translation is CASSLGGQGMANYGYTF.

This clone was recorded once. This rearrangement joins TRBV28 to TRBJ1-2; no clear D gene. Trimming took off 6 bases at V and 4 bases at J, with 21 bases between the two ends. The CDR3 covers 16 residues. Germline V gene data show CDR1 as MDHEN and CDR2 as SYDVKM. The CDR3, as DNA: TGTGCCAGCAGCTCGGAGGACCTACCCTTTGGCTATGGCTACACCTTC. Encoded protein: CASSSEDLPFGYGYTF.

This clone was detected only once. V usage is TRBV19 and J usage is TRBJ2-5; TRBD1 might be the D (5 bases). CDR1 and CDR2 from the germline V gene are LNHDA and SQIVND (reference sequence). Trimming pared 5 bases from V and 4 bases from J, leaving 14 bases between. The CDR3 sequence is 14 residues long. Written as DNA, the CDR3 is TGTGCCAGTAGTCCGGTCCTTCAGGGAGAGACCCAGTACTTC. The encoded protein is CASSPVLQGETQYF.

The table lists this clone with a count of one. The chain uses TRBV23-1 and TRBJ1-2; weak D call: TRBD1 (5 bases). TRBV23-1 is an ORF for which the function is uncertain. There are 13 residues in the CDR3. V lost 7 bases and J lost 6, with 15 bases in between. The CDR3 DNA follows: TGCGCCAGCAATACTTGGGGGGGAAATGGCTACACCTTC. As protein: CASNTWGGNGYTF.

V is TRBV6-5 and J is TRBJ2-5; D is perhaps TRBD1 or TRBD2 (6 bases each). V lost 7 bases to trimming and J lost 7 bases, with 22 bases between them. The germline CDR1 and CDR2 sequences are MNHEY and SVGAGI. The CDR3 runs 15 residues. The CDR3 sequence is CASTLSAGEVGTQYF. Here the CDR3 DNA reads TGTGCCAGCACCCTTTCAGCAGGGGAGGTGGGGACCCAGTACTTC.

This chain uses TRBV5-4 with TRBJ2-7; D uncertain. V was cut by 0 bases and J by 3 bases, with 13 bases left in between. Germline values: CDR1 SGHNT, CDR2 YYREEE (reference sequence). CDR3 length equals 15 residues. Here the CDR3 DNA reads TGTGCCAGCAGCTTGGGCGGAACACTCGTCTACGAGCAGTACTTC. Protein: CASSLGGTLVYEQYF.

J is TRBJ2-3 and V is TRBV6-4; D is unresolved. Looked up from germline, CDR1 is MRHNA and CDR2 is SNTAGT. The CDR3 is 14 amino acids. Trimming cost V 6 bases and J 0 bases, with 10 bases left between them. CDR3: CASSVTASTDTQYF. For the CDR3, the DNA is TGTGCCAGCAGCGTCACAGCTAGCACAGATACGCAGTATTTT.

This clone was seen a single time. The rearrangement joins TRBV3-1 (or the pseudogene TRBV3-2) to TRBJ1-2; 9 bases agree with TRBD1. The J segment lost 3 bases and the V segment lost 1 base, leaving 9 bases of the junction unmatched. Germline-derived CDR1 and CDR2 are LGHDT and YNNKEL (reference sequence). The CDR3 extends over 17 amino acids. CDR3 DNA: TGTGCCAGCAGCCAAGTCGACAGGGGGTTTTATCACTATGGCTACACCTTC. Translating it yields CASSQVDRGFYHYGYTF.

The chain uses TRBV19 and TRBJ1-2; D gene uncertain. V lost 5 bases to trimming and J lost 7 bases, with 14 bases between them. The CDR3 extends over 13 amino acids. Germline CDR1 is LNHDA and CDR2 is SQIVND (reference sequence). The CDR3 region has the DNA TGTGCCAGTAGTTCCCTTGGTTATCGTGGCTACACCTTC. Encoded protein: CASSSLGYRGYTF. Full variable domain (rest looked up from reference TRBV19 and TRBJ1-2): DGGITQSPKYLFRKEGQNVTLSCEQNLNHDAMYWYRQDPGQGLRLIYYSQIVNDFQKGDIAEGYSVSREKKESFPLTVTSAQKNPTAFYLCASSSLGYRGYTFGSGTRLTVV.